The clone carrying this T cell receptor beta chain was found a few times. Its antigen is unknown. The sample comes from a study of T cell repertoires in cytomegalovirus infection. Background on the study: Shared public TCR beta signatures pointed to both CMV infection and a matching HLA type.

The CDR3 is 13 amino acids. V shed 9 bases, J shed 6 bases, and the junction held 7 bases outside the gene matches. In germline, CDR1 is LNHDA, CDR2 SQIVND (reference sequence). TCRdb processed the reads anew with MiXCR; each CDR3 protein has one entry. The data hold roughly 90,000 distinct CDR3 sequences, with about 29% observed a single time. The chain uses TRBV19 and TRBJ2-2; 7 bases fit TRBD1. The clonotype comes from a human donor in good health (CMV status not recorded). Some clones in this sample may be carry-over from other donors' samples. This specimen consisted of CD8+ T cells from cultured PBMCs, obtained from culture after CMV antigen stimulation. The CDR3 spells CASNGQEAGELFF. CDR3 DNA sequence: TGTGCCAGCAATGGACAGGAGGCCGGGGAGCTGTTTTTT.